Each of the 14 T cell receptor beta chains below was sequenced from the same sample in a study of OX40 agonist ivuxolimab in advanced cancers. TCRdb keeps only in-frame clones here, not all; method: immunoSEQ multiplex PCR. This table has tens of thousands of clones, 85% to 90% appearing once. The specimen was CD4+ or CD8+ T cells sorted from blood, collected in a trial of the OX40 agonist ivuxolimab. The receptors originated from an adult with an advanced solid tumor such as melanoma, head and neck, liver or kidney cancer.

The V and J genes are TRBV9 and TRBJ2-3; 8 bases line up with TRBD2. The CDR3 sequence is 15 residues long. Trimming took 4 bases from V and 3 from J; bases not matched to a gene: 7. Looked up from germline, CDR1 is SGDLS and CDR2 is YYNGEE. CDR3 nucleotide sequence: TGTGCCAGCAGCCCCTGGACTAGCCGAACAGATACGCAGTATTTT. Translation gives CASSPWTSRTDTQYF. Supplemented by reference TRBV9 and TRBJ2-3, the full variable domain reads DSGVTQTPKHLITATGQRVTLRCSPRSGDLSVYWYQQSLDQGLQFLIQYYNGEERAKGNILERFSAQQFPDLHSELNLSSLELGDSALYFCASSPWTSRTDTQYFGPGTRLTVL.

This clone has only a few counts. The chain's CDR3 is CASSEMGQGGSPLHF. The CDR3 DNA is TGTGCCAGCAGTGAAATGGGACAGGGCGGTTCACCCCTCCACTTT. The chain joins TRBV2 to TRBJ1-6; 9 positions match TRBD1. Germline loops: CDR1 SNHLY, CDR2 FYNNEI. CDR3 size: 15 residues. With 2 bases clipped from V and 9 bases from J, the junction kept 5 bases outside the gene matches.

The J gene is TRBJ2-3, the V gene TRBV7-3, with D perhaps TRBD2 (7 bases). Trimming shortened V by 5 bases and J by 2 bases, and 14 bases separated the two germline ends. CDR3 size: 15 residues. Germline V gene data show CDR1 as SGHTA and CDR2 as FQGTGA. This CDR3 reads CASSPQGTTTDTQYF. The CDR3 DNA reads TGTGCCAGCAGCCCCCAGGGGACTACCACAGATACGCAGTATTTT. Full variable domain (remainder filled in from reference TRBV7-3 and TRBJ2-3): GAGVSQTPSNKVTEKGKYVELRCDPISGHTALYWYRQSLGQGPEFLIYFQGTGAADDSGLPNDRFFAVRPEGSVSTLKIQRTERGDSAVYLCASSPQGTTTDTQYFGPGTRLTVL.

The chain recombines TRBV5-4 with TRBJ1-3; D uncertain. V gave up 0 bases and J gave up 0 bases, with 4 bases separating them. This CDR3 has 14 amino acids. The germline CDR1 and CDR2 sequences are SGHNT and YYREEE (reference sequence). In DNA form, the CDR3 reads TGTGCCAGCAGCTTGGGAGGCTCTGGAAACACCATATATTTT. It specifies CASSLGGSGNTIYF.

This sequence joins TRBV28 and TRBJ1-1, with D maybe TRBD1 (5 bases). This CDR3 has 14 residues. Trimming took off 2 bases at V and 7 bases at J, with 14 bases between the two ends. Per germline, CDR1 MDHEN and CDR2 SYDVKM. CDR3 nucleotides: TGTGCCAGCAGTTTAGCGGGGCTGAGGGGTGAAGCTTTCTTT. Protein product: CASSLAGLRGEAFF.

V usage is TRBV28 and J usage is TRBJ1-2, with 8 positions matching TRBD1. The germline gives CDR1 MDHEN, CDR2 SYDVKM. The CDR3 loop spans 12 amino acids. With 8 bases clipped from V and 5 bases from J, the junction kept 4 bases outside the gene matches. The CDR3, as DNA: TGTGCCAGCGAAACAGGGGGGTATGGCTACACCTTC. Translation gives CASETGGYGYTF.

The V and J genes are TRBV18 and TRBJ2-5; D is uncertain. The CDR3 consists of 13 residues. Germline values: CDR1 KGHSH, CDR2 LQKENI. The V and J ends lost 3 bases and 2 bases respectively, with 7 bases between them. CDR3: CASSPTDQETQYF. The CDR3 bases are TGTGCCAGCTCACCCACAGATCAAGAGACCCAGTACTTC.

CDR3 sequence: CASSFPLGGRVLGYETQYF. The CDR3 DNA reads as TGTGCCAGCAGTTTCCCTCTTGGCGGGAGGGTGCTGGGTTATGAGACCCAGTACTTC. V and J are TRBV28 and TRBJ2-5, with 9 bases identical to TRBD2. The trim removed 3 bases at V and 5 bases at J, leaving 19 bases unmatched. Germline assignment: CDR1 MDHEN and CDR2 SYDVKM. The CDR3 totals 19 residues. Complete variable domain (other parts from reference TRBV28 and TRBJ2-5): DVKVTQSSRYLVKRTGEKVFLECVQDMDHENMFWYRQDPGLGLRLIYFSYDVKMKEKGDIPEGYSVSREKKERFSLILESASTNQTSMYLCASSFPLGGRVLGYETQYFGPGTRLLVL.

The J gene is TRBJ1-1, the V gene TRBV19; D is ambiguous. This CDR3 spans 15 amino acids. With 7 bases removed from V and 1 base from J, the gap between germline ends came to 16 bases. CDR1 and CDR2 from the germline V gene are LNHDA and SQIVND (reference sequence). In DNA form, the CDR3 reads TGTGCCAGTACTCTTCTCACGCTCCCGAACACTGAAGCTTTCTTT. It specifies CASTLLTLPNTEAFF.

Notes on this clone: This same CDR3 is encoded by further DNA sequences in the sample. This chain joins TRBV28 and TRBJ2-7; TRBD2 aligns across 7 bases. Germline loops: CDR1 MDHEN, CDR2 SYDVKM. Unmatched junction bases numbered 6, after V lost 1 base and J lost 0 bases. The CDR3 loop spans 16 amino acids. The CDR3 reads CASSLSASGNSYEQYF. DNA of the CDR3: TGTGCCAGCAGTTTATCGGCTAGCGGAAACTCCTACGAGCAGTACTTC.

The V call is TRBV7-2, the J call TRBJ2-3; 9 bases map to TRBD2. J was trimmed by 0 bases and V by 4 bases; bases with no gene match: 2. The CDR3 loop spans 15 amino acids. Germline lookup yields CDR1 SGHTA and CDR2 FQGNSA. CDR3 sequence reads: CASSYSGSSTDTQYF. The CDR3 DNA sequence: TGTGCCAGCAGCTATAGCGGGAGCAGCACAGATACGCAGTATTTT.

This clone was found once. The J gene is TRBJ2-3, the V gene TRBV14; maybe TRBD2 (5 bases). Germline-derived CDR1 and CDR2 are SGHDN and FVKESK. V shed 3 bases and J shed 9 bases, with 10 bases lying between them. This CDR3 is 12 amino acids long. The CDR3 loop is CASSHSGKTQYF. The CDR3, as DNA: TGTGCCAGCAGCCATTCCGGGAAAACGCAGTATTTT.

On this clone: Germline is not matched at one junction end, which may reflect a read error. The V and J genes are TRBV7-7 and TRBJ2-5; D ambiguous. Germline CDR1 reads SSHAT; CDR2 reads FNYEAQ (reference sequence). The CDR3 consists of 13 residues. The CDR3 nucleotides read TGTGCTAGCAGCAGAGATGTTCTTGAGACCCAGTACTTC. It codes for CASSRDVLETQYF.

The rearrangement uses TRBV28 and TRBJ1-2; 7 bases are a match to TRBD1. The CDR3 consists of 15 residues. The junction had 10 bases not matched to a gene; V was cut back by 5 bases and J by 4 bases. Germline CDR1 reads MDHEN; CDR2 reads SYDVKM. The CDR3 loop reads CASSPGGLGSYGYTF. CDR3 DNA sequence: TGTGCCAGCAGTCCAGGGGGGCTAGGCTCCTATGGCTACACCTTC.